The 25 T cell receptor beta chains given below trace back to one sample, sequenced in a study of blood T cell repertoires in COVID-19 (dated by TCRdb to the early 2020s). The library was built by means of the immunoSEQ multiplex PCR assay. Imported from immuneACCESS, the table was reduced by TCRdb to in-frame sequences with V and J called. These copies leave out some clones; in studies compared against another copy, an unresolved V gene accounts for under half, and the cause of the remainder is not known. The sample table shows approximately 290,000 clones, and roughly 90% are seen once. The ten largest clones capture about 2.2% of the sample. Sample: peripheral blood. The receptor set was obtained from a woman aged 25 to 39 with COVID-19, enrolled during active disease.

V is TRBV5-1 and J is TRBJ2-7; 10 bases are a match to TRBD2. The V segment lost 3 bases and the J segment 0 bases; nucleotides outside the gene matches: 6. CDR1 SGHRS and CDR2 YFSETQ come from the germline V gene. This CDR3 spans 16 amino acids. The CDR3 bases are TGCGCCAGCAGCTCAATTCTAGCGGGAGACTCCTACGAGCAGTACTTC. This codes for CASSSILAGDSYEQYF.

The gene calls are TRBV28 and TRBJ1-1; a possible D gene is TRBD1 (6 bases). Germline lookup yields CDR1 MDHEN and CDR2 SYDVKM. The CDR3 loop spans 16 amino acids. Trimming removed 7 bases from V and 5 bases from J, with 23 bases in between. The CDR3 region is CASTNAGAGQYTEAFF. Written as DNA, the CDR3 is TGTGCCAGCACCAACGCGGGGGCTGGGCAGTATACTGAAGCTTTCTTT.

The rearrangement uses TRBV19 and TRBJ2-4; the match to TRBD2 covers 11 bases. Unmatched junction bases numbered 12, after V lost 1 base and J lost 1 base. The CDR3 contains 20 residues. Germline V gene data show CDR1 as LNHDA and CDR2 as SQIVND (reference sequence). The DNA of the CDR3 is TGTGCCAGTAGTATAGGGATAGGGGTAGCGGGAGGGGTCGCCAAAAACATTCAGTACTTC. Translating gives CASSIGIGVAGGVAKNIQYF.

The table lists this clone with a few counts. The rearrangement links TRBV4-2 to TRBJ1-6, with TRBD1 as a possible D gene (5 bases). Germline V CDR1 and CDR2: LGHNA, YNFKEQ. The CDR3 sequence is 14 residues long. Trimming pared 3 bases from V and 9 bases from J, leaving 12 bases between. Here the CDR3 reads CASSQSGRGSPLHF. The CDR3 DNA follows: TGTGCCAGCAGCCAGTCAGGGAGGGGTTCACCCCTCCACTTT.

V usage is TRBV4-2 and J usage is TRBJ2-1; 15 bases match TRBD2. Trimming at V came to 0 bases and at J to 10 bases, leaving 4 bases not matched to a gene. There are 16 residues in the CDR3. CDR1 and CDR2 (germline): LGHNA, YNFKEQ. DNA of the CDR3: TGTGCCAGCAGCCAAGAAGGAGGGACTAGCGGGAGGGAGCAGTTCTTC. Amino acids: CASSQEGGTSGREQFF.

The chain has TRBV7-4 and TRBJ2-1; 14 positions match TRBD2. The CDR3 has 21 amino acids. V gave up 2 bases and J gave up 4 bases; unmatched junction bases: 16. CDR1 is SGHVT and CDR2 is SQSDAQ in the germline V gene. CDR3 DNA: TGTGCCAGCAGCTTATTCTGCCTCACCGGGACTAGCGGGAGAGGATACAATGAGCAGTTCTTC. Translation gives CASSLFCLTGTSGRGYNEQFF.

This clone was observed a single time. This sequence joins TRBV5-4 and TRBJ1-2; 8 bases are a match to TRBD1. Germline V gives CDR1 SGHNT, CDR2 YYREEE (reference sequence). J gave up 2 bases and V 0 bases, and 3 bases lay outside the gene matches. This CDR3 region has 15 residues. The CDR3 bases are TGTGCCAGCAGCTTGGGGACAGGGTCCAACTATGGCTACACCTTC. Its protein product is CASSLGTGSNYGYTF.

CDR3 DNA: TGCGCCAGCAGCCTACAGGGGGATGAAAAACTGTTTTTT. It encodes CASSLQGDEKLFF. J is TRBJ1-4 and V is TRBV4-1, with 8 bases lining up with TRBD1. With 4 bases clipped from V and 6 bases from J, the junction kept 1 base outside the gene matches. Germline assignment: CDR1 MGHRA and CDR2 YSYEKL. The length of the CDR3 is 13 residues.

V usage is TRBV2 and J usage is TRBJ1-4, with D tentatively TRBD1 (6 bases). Germline V CDR1 and CDR2: SNHLY, FYNNEI. The CDR3 runs to 14 residues. V was trimmed by 4 bases and J by 6 bases, leaving 12 bases between them. CDR3: CASSAQGGDEKLFF. The DNA for the CDR3 is TGTGCCAGCAGTGCACAGGGAGGGGATGAAAAACTGTTTTTT.

This chain links TRBV2 with TRBJ2-6, with D perhaps matching TRBD2 (6 bases). Per germline, CDR1 SNHLY and CDR2 FYNNEI. V was pared by 7 bases and J by 2 bases, with 15 bases between. The CDR3 is 16 residues long. The CDR3 sequence is CASTELGGPGANVLTF. The DNA of the CDR3 is TGTGCCAGCACCGAGCTTGGAGGGCCTGGGGCCAACGTCCTGACTTTC.

This chain's CDR3 is CASSGATYNEQFF. The CDR3 nucleotides read TGCGCCAGCAGTGGGGCAACCTACAATGAGCAGTTCTTC. J is TRBJ2-1 and V is TRBV10-2; D unclear. Germline V lookup: CDR1 WSHSY, CDR2 SAAADI. V was shortened by 4 bases and J by 2 bases, with 6 bases between the two germline ends. The CDR3 loop spans 13 amino acids.

The chain carries TRBV3-1 (or the pseudogene TRBV3-2) and TRBJ1-2; the D is unclear. This CDR3 contains 13 residues. CDR1 and CDR2 (germline): LGHDT, YNNKEL (reference sequence). V lost 3 bases and J 7 bases, leaving 12 bases between the germline ends. The CDR3 spells CASSHQAPGGYTF. The CDR3 DNA sequence: TGTGCCAGCAGCCACCAGGCCCCTGGTGGCTACACCTTC.

This clone was picked up one time. This rearrangement joins TRBV11-3 to TRBJ1-1; no clear D. V lost 1 base to trimming and J lost 5 bases, with 5 bases between them. The germline CDR1 and CDR2 sequences are SGHNT and YENEEA. This CDR3 has 12 residues. The CDR3 loop is CASSLGETEAFF. The CDR3 DNA reads TGTGCCAGCAGCTTAGGGGAGACTGAAGCTTTCTTT.

The gene calls are TRBV4-1 and TRBJ2-7; 10 positions agree with TRBD2. The CDR3 contains 14 residues. Trimming at V came to 3 bases and at J to 4 bases, leaving 3 bases not matched to a gene. Germline-derived CDR1 and CDR2 are MGHRA and YSYEKL. CDR3 DNA sequence: TGCGCCAGCAGCCACTCTAGCGGGAGTTACGAGCAGTACTTC. Encoded protein: CASSHSSGSYEQYF.

This sequence joins TRBV30 and TRBJ1-6; D unresolved. V gave up 6 bases and J gave up 5 bases, with 14 bases separating them. The CDR3 extends over 14 amino acids. The germline V gene encodes CDR1 GTSNPN and CDR2 SVGIG (reference sequence). CDR3 sequence (DNA): TGTGCCTGCCTTGCGGGCAGAAATAATTCACCCCTCCACTTT. This encodes CACLAGRNNSPLHF.

The genes are TRBV7-6 and TRBJ2-3; 10 bases match TRBD1. The CDR3 contains 16 residues. The junction had 6 bases not matched to a gene; V was cut back by 5 bases and J by 1 base. Germline loops: CDR1 SGHVS, CDR2 FNYEAQ. DNA for the CDR3: TGTGCCAGCAGCCCCCTCGGGACAGGGGGCACAGATACGCAGTATTTT. This translates into CASSPLGTGGTDTQYF.

The chain links TRBV18 to TRBJ2-7, with 8 bases aligning to TRBD1. CDR3 size: 15 residues. In germline, CDR1 is KGHSH, CDR2 LQKENI. Trimming removed 1 base from V and 5 bases from J; junction bases left unmatched: 7. The CDR3 loop reads CASSPHQGARNEQYF. Written as DNA, the CDR3 is TGTGCCAGCTCACCACACCAGGGGGCGAGAAACGAGCAGTACTTC.

CDR3 coding DNA: TGTGCCACCAGCAGAGACACTACAGGGCACCTAAATCAGCCCCAGCATTTT. Translation gives CATSRDTTGHLNQPQHF. The chain has TRBV15 and TRBJ1-5; TRBD1 is a possible D gene (6 bases). V was pared by 0 bases and J by 4 bases, with 16 bases between. The CDR3 runs to 17 residues. The germline V gene has CDR1 LNHNV and CDR2 YYDKDF (reference sequence).

This clone was counted between two and nine times. This sequence joins TRBV10-3 and TRBJ1-3; tentative D call: TRBD1 (5 bases). From germline, CDR1 is ENHRY and CDR2 SYGVKD. The CDR3 length is 13 residues. V lost 6 bases, J lost 4 bases, and 10 bases lay in between. CDR3 in amino acids: CAISGGEGNTIYF. The CDR3 nucleotides read TGTGCCATCAGCGGGGGGGAAGGAAACACCATATATTTT.

The chain uses TRBV7-9 and TRBJ2-1; 12 nucleotides line up with TRBD2. Germline V gene lookup returns CDR1 SEHNR and CDR2 FQNEAQ (reference sequence). J lost 4 bases, V lost 4 bases, and 5 bases had no gene match. This CDR3 comprises 16 residues. In DNA form, the CDR3 reads TGTGCCAGCAGCTCGACTAGCGGGAGCCATTACAATGAGCAGTTCTTC. Protein product: CASSSTSGSHYNEQFF.

This chain joins TRBV5-5 and TRBJ2-7; 8 positions match TRBD1. The CDR3 has 14 amino acids. Trimming at V came to 2 bases and at J to 4 bases, leaving 5 bases not matched to a gene. Looked up from germline, CDR1 is SGHKS and CDR2 is YYEKEE (reference sequence). CDR3 nucleotides: TGTGCCAGCAGCTTTCAGACAGGGGAATACGAGCAGTACTTC. It specifies CASSFQTGEYEQYF.

The gene calls are TRBV28 and TRBJ1-3; D remains ambiguous. The CDR3 spans 16 residues. Germline loops: CDR1 MDHEN, CDR2 SYDVKM. The V end was cut by 6 bases, the J end by 0 bases, with 15 bases between. CDR3 protein: CASRFRLRSSGNTIYF. DNA of the CDR3: TGTGCCAGCAGATTCCGCCTACGATCCTCTGGAAACACCATATATTTT.

The chain uses TRBV27 and TRBJ1-1; no reliable D call. The germline V gene has CDR1 MNHEY and CDR2 SMNVEV (reference sequence). The CDR3 extends over 15 amino acids. Trimming shortened V by 4 bases and J by 0 bases, and 12 bases separated the two germline ends. The DNA for the CDR3 is TGTGCCAGCAGTTCTGGGGAGACGGTGAACACTGAAGCTTTCTTT. Its translation is CASSSGETVNTEAFF.

Written as DNA, the CDR3 is TGCGCCAGCAGCATCGGACAGACTTCTAACTATGGCTACACCTTC. It is translated as CASSIGQTSNYGYTF. The chain links TRBV4-1 to TRBJ1-2; weak D call: TRBD1 (6 bases). CDR3 length equals 15 residues. V gave up 5 bases and J gave up 0 bases, with 13 bases separating them. Germline V gives CDR1 MGHRA, CDR2 YSYEKL.

V usage is TRBV27 and J usage is TRBJ1-1; D call uncertain. The CDR3 is 14 residues long. Germline V gives CDR1 MNHEY, CDR2 SMNVEV (reference sequence). V was pared by 8 bases and J by 1 base, with 14 bases between. CDR3 sequence: CASLPGPENTEAFF. In DNA, the CDR3 is TGTGCCAGCCTTCCAGGCCCGGAGAACACTGAAGCTTTCTTT.